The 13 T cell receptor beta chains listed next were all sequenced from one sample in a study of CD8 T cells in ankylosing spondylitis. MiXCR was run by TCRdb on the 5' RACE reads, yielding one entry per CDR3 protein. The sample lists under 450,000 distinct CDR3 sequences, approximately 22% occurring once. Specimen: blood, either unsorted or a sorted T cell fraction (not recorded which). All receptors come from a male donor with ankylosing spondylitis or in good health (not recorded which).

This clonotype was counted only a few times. For the CDR3, the DNA is TGTGCCAGCACCTGGGGCAGACGCGAGACCCAGTACTTC. Translating it yields CASTWGRRETQYF. J is TRBJ2-5 and V is TRBV12-3 or TRBV12-4; D is possibly TRBD1 (5 bases). CDR3 length equals 13 residues. The V and J ends lost 7 bases and 5 bases respectively, with 14 bases between them.

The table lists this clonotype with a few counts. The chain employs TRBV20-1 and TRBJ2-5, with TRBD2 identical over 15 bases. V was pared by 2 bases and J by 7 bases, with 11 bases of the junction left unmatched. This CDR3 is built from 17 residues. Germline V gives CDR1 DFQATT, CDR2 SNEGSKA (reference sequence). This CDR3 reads CSARSGLAGGLGVTQYF. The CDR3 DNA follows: TGCAGTGCTAGATCTGGACTAGCGGGGGGGTTGGGTGTGACCCAGTACTTC.

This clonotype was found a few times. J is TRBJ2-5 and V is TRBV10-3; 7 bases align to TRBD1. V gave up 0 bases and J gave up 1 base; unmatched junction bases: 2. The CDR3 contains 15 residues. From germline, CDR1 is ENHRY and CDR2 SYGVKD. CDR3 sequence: CAISESGGLQETQYF. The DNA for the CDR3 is TGTGCCATCAGTGAGTCAGGGGGCCTCCAAGAGACCCAGTACTTC.

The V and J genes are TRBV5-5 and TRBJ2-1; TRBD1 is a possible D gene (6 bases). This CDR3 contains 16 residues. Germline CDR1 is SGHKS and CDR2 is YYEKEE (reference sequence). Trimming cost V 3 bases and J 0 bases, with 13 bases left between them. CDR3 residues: CASSWRTESSYNEQFF. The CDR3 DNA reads TGTGCCAGCAGCTGGAGGACAGAGAGCTCCTACAATGAGCAGTTCTTC.

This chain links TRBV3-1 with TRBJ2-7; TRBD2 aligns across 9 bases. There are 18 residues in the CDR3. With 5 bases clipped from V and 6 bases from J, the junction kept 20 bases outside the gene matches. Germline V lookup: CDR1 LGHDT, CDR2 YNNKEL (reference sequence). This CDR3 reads CASSSARLSGGPAGEQYF. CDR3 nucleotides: TGTGCCAGCAGCTCAGCCCGTCTCAGCGGGGGGCCCGCGGGCGAGCAGTACTTC.

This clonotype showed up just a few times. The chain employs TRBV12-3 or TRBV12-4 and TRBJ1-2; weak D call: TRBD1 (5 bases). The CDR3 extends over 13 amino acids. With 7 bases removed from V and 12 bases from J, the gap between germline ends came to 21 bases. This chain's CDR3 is CASNFRGSHSHTF. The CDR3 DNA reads TGTGCCAGCAATTTTCGGGGCAGCCATTCACACACCTTC.

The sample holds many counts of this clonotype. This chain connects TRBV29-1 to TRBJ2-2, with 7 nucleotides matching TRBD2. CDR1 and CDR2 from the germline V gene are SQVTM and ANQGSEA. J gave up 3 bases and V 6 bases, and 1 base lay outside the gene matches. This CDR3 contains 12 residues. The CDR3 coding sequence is TGCAGCGTGGGGGGGTACACCGGGGAGCTGTTTTTT. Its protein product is CSVGGYTGELFF.

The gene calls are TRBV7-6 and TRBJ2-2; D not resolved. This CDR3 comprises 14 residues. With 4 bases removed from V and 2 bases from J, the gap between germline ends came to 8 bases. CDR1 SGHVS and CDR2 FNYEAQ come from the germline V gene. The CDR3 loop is CASSYILNTGELFF. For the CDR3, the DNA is TGTGCCAGCAGCTACATTCTTAACACCGGGGAGCTGTTTTTT.

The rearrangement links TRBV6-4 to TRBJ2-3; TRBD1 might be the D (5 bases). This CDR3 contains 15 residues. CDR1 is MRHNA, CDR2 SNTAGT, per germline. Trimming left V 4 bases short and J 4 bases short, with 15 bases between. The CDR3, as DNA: TGTGCCAGCAGTGTAGAGGAAGGGGCCCCAGATACGCAGTATTTT. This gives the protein CASSVEEGAPDTQYF.

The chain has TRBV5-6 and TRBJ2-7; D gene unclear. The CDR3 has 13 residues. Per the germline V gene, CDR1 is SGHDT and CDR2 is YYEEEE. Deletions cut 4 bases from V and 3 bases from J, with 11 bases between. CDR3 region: CASSLRGYYEQYF. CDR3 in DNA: TGTGCCAGCAGCCTGCGTGGGTACTACGAGCAGTACTTC.

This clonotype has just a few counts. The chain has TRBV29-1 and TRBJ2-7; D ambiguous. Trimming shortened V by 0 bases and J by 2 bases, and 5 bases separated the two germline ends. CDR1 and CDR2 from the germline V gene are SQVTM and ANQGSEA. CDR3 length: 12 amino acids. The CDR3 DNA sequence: TGCAGCGTTGAAGATGCCCCCTACGAGCAGTACTTC. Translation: CSVEDAPYEQYF.

The CDR3, as DNA: TGCAGCGTTGACGGTGAGGGGCAGGGATATGGCTACACCTTC. Amino acid sequence: CSVDGEGQGYGYTF. The chain recombines TRBV29-1 with TRBJ1-2; D might be TRBD1 (5 bases). CDR3 length: 14 residues. The germline V gene has CDR1 SQVTM and CDR2 ANQGSEA. The V gene lost 3 bases and the J gene lost 5 bases, with 16 bases spanning the gap.

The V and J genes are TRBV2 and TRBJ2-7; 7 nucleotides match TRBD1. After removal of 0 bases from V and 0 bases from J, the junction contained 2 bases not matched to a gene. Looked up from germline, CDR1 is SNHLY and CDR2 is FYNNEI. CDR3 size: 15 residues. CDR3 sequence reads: CASSEAPGGSYEQYF. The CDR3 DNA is TGTGCCAGCAGTGAAGCCCCAGGGGGCTCCTACGAGCAGTACTTC. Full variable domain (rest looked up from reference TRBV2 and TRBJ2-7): EPEVTQTPSHQVTQMGQEVILRCVPISNHLYFYWYRQILGQKVEFLVSFYNNEISEKSEIFDDQFSVERPDGSNFTLKIRSTKLEDSAMYFCASSEAPGGSYEQYFGPGTRLTVT.